This TCR beta chain was sequenced in a study of shared clonotypes between healthy human individuals. This CDR3 comprises 12 residues. Germline V gene data show CDR1 as SGHDT and CDR2 as YYEEEE. V was shortened by 1 base and J by 8 bases, with 8 bases between the two germline ends. Participating donors were healthy, HIV-negative adults free of recent acute infections or vaccinations. Once extracted for a subset, genomic DNA was divided evenly among several immunoSEQ plates. Here immunoSEQ multiplex PCR was the method, and the copy in TCRdb shows in-frame clones only, minus some. The table shows 2 million to 2.5 million clones, with about 90% occurring only once.

What was sequenced was naive CD4+ T cells from PBMCs. Subset specified: CD45RA+ positively selected. This TCR was recovered from a man between 18 and 29 years old in good health. Some clones in this sample may be carry-over from other donors' samples. The V gene is TRBV5-6, the J gene TRBJ2-3; D is unclear. CDR3 sequence (DNA): TGTGCCAGCAGCTTGTTTGGGGTTACGCAGTATTTT. Translated: CASSLFGVTQYF.